What follows are 13 T cell receptor beta chains derived from one specimen sequenced in a study of response to subunit inactivated influenza vaccine. TCRdb analysed the RT-PCR reads with MiXCR anew, one entry per CDR3 protein. The table has about 830,000 distinct CDR3 sequences, about 18% seen once. Sequencing used PBMCs from blood, obtained approximately 5 days after vaccination. These receptors all stem from a man aged 50 to 59 who received an inactivated influenza vaccine.

There are many counts of this clonotype. This chain joins TRBV12-3 or TRBV12-4 and TRBJ1-1, with D perhaps matching TRBD1 (5 bases). Trimming removed 6 bases at V and 9 bases at J, with 14 bases between. The CDR3 runs 12 residues. CDR3: CASSREVGKAFF. The CDR3 nucleotides read TGTGCCAGCAGCAGGGAGGTGGGAAAAGCTTTCTTT.

This clonotype has a handful of counts. This chain links TRBV5-1 with TRBJ1-1; 7 nucleotides agree with TRBD1. The CDR3 loop spans 15 amino acids. CDR1 and CDR2 from the germline V gene are SGHRS and YFSETQ. The ends lost 5 bases at V and 1 base at J; junction bases unmatched: 8. CDR3 bases: TGCGCCAGCAGAGACAGGGACAGTCGGAACACTGAAGCTTTCTTT. Translating it yields CASRDRDSRNTEAFF.

The J gene is TRBJ2-5, the V gene TRBV7-8; D is uncertain. This CDR3 region has 16 residues. The V gene's germline CDR1 is SGHVS and CDR2 FQNEAQ. V was trimmed by 2 bases and J by 5 bases, leaving 18 bases between them. CDR3 sequence reads: CASSLIWSTVRETQYF. CDR3 DNA: TGTGCCAGCAGCTTAATTTGGTCGACGGTACGGGAGACCCAGTACTTC. The whole variable domain, remainder taken from reference TRBV7-8 and TRBJ2-5, is GAGVSQSPRYKVAKRGQDVALRCDPISGHVSLFWYQQALGQGPEFLTYFQNEAQLDKSGLPSDRFFAERPEGSVSTLKIQRTQQEDSAVYLCASSLIWSTVRETQYFGPGTRLLVL.

This clonotype was recorded a few times. The chain employs TRBV7-2 and TRBJ2-7; D unclear. V was clipped by 3 bases and J by 4 bases, with 13 bases between them. The CDR3 runs 14 residues. Germline CDR1 reads SGHTA; CDR2 reads FQGNSA. The CDR3: CASSFGGTMYEQYF. The CDR3 DNA reads as TGTGCCAGCAGCTTTGGTGGTACGATGTACGAGCAGTACTTC.

The chain couples TRBV6-1 to TRBJ2-2; D unclear. Per germline, CDR1 MNHNS and CDR2 SASEGT. V lost 1 base and J 4 bases, leaving 13 bases between the germline ends. The CDR3 extends over 16 amino acids. The CDR3 bases are TGTGCCAGCAGTGAAGTGTTGCGGAGAGCCACCGGGGAGCTGTTTTTT. Its translation: CASSEVLRRATGELFF.

This clonotype came up a few times. The CDR3, as DNA: TGTGCCAGCAGTTCTTTGGGGCCGGCCAATGAGCAGTTCTTC. Protein product: CASSSLGPANEQFF. The chain couples TRBV7-3 to TRBJ2-1; D might be TRBD1 (5 bases). The CDR3 consists of 14 residues. CDR1 and CDR2 from the germline V gene are SGHTA and FQGTGA. V was clipped by 6 bases and J by 6 bases, with 15 bases between them.

In its sample, this clonotype was seen many times. The chain carries TRBV12-3 or TRBV12-4 and TRBJ1-1, with unresolved D. Deletions cut 3 bases from V and 1 base from J, with 9 bases between. This CDR3 region has 14 residues. CDR3 residues: CASSFGRRNTEAFF. The CDR3 DNA reads as TGTGCCAGCAGTTTTGGGCGGAGGAACACTGAAGCTTTCTTT.

The sample holds many counts of this clonotype. The chain combines TRBV5-5 with TRBJ2-7; possibly TRBD2 for D (6 bases). Trimming removed 4 bases at V and 2 bases at J, with 13 bases between. The CDR3 loop spans 14 amino acids. Germline V gene lookup returns CDR1 SGHKS and CDR2 YYEKEE (reference sequence). The CDR3 DNA reads as TGTGCCAGCAGCGTGACTAGGCATCCCTACGAGCAGTACTTC. Encoded protein: CASSVTRHPYEQYF.

The V and J genes are TRBV7-2 and TRBJ2-3, with D unresolved. V was cut by 6 bases and J by 1 base, with 11 bases left in between. The CDR3 is 14 residues long. Germline CDR1 reads SGHTA; CDR2 reads FQGNSA. The CDR3 DNA reads TGTGCCAGCAGGAAGACGGTGGGCACAGATACGCAGTATTTT. This sequence encodes CASRKTVGTDTQYF.

There are a few counts of this clonotype. The chain links TRBV5-1 to TRBJ1-1; no definite D call. Looked up from germline, CDR1 is SGHRS and CDR2 is YFSETQ. This CDR3 comprises 14 residues. V was clipped by 0 bases and J by 5 bases, with 11 bases between them. CDR3 sequence reads: CASSLEPLRTEAFF. The CDR3 DNA reads TGCGCCAGCAGCTTGGAACCCCTGAGGACTGAAGCTTTCTTT.

This chain links TRBV4-3 with TRBJ1-1, with a weak D call TRBD1 (5 bases). CDR1 and CDR2 (germline): LGHNA, YSLEER. The CDR3 totals 14 residues. Trimming stripped 4 bases from V and 4 bases from J, with 13 bases between. Here the CDR3 DNA reads TGCGCCAGCAGCCGAGCACAGGAGGCCACTGAAGCTTTCTTT. This translates into CASSRAQEATEAFF.

The chain has TRBV6-5 and TRBJ2-5, with D hard to call. The germline V gene has CDR1 MNHEY and CDR2 SVGAGI. CDR3 length: 15 residues. V was cut by 2 bases and J by 2 bases, with 12 bases left in between. Here the CDR3 DNA reads TGTGCCAGCAGTTACGGGAACCTAGGACAAGAGACCCAGTACTTC. Protein sequence: CASSYGNLGQETQYF.

This clonotype occurred a few times. The J gene is TRBJ2-4, the V gene TRBV28; D might be TRBD1 (5 bases). The V gene lost 3 bases and the J gene lost 6 bases, with 12 bases spanning the gap. The CDR3 contains 14 residues. The germline V gene encodes CDR1 MDHEN and CDR2 SYDVKM. The CDR3 spells CASSFLRVGNIQYF. CDR3 coding DNA: TGTGCCAGCAGTTTTCTCAGGGTCGGAAACATTCAGTACTTC.